A single sample gave rise to the 27 T cell receptor beta chains below, sequenced in a study of cytomegalovirus exposure and HLA in healthy donors. Sequencing was performed with immunoSEQ multiplex PCR; in TCRdb, only in-frame clones are kept and a portion is missing. The data hold roughly 52,000 clones, with 93% observed a single time. The sequenced sample was PBMCs. These receptors were taken from a woman under 30 in good health and CMV-seropositive.

This chain uses TRBV2 with TRBJ2-3; TRBD2 is a possible D gene (6 bases). The CDR3 is made up of 14 amino acids. CDR1 and CDR2 from the germline V gene are SNHLY and FYNNEI. V gave up 8 bases and J gave up 2 bases, with 14 bases separating them. CDR3 bases: TGTGCCAGCCTAAGAGGGAGGATCACAGATACGCAGTATTTT. It codes for CASLRGRITDTQYF.

The J gene is TRBJ2-3, the V gene TRBV29-1; TRBD2 is a possible D gene (5 bases). This CDR3 has 13 residues. CDR1 and CDR2 (germline): SQVTM, ANQGSEA. V lost 3 bases, J lost 4 bases, and 11 bases lay in between. DNA of the CDR3: TGCAGCGTTGACAGGTTAGCGTCAGATACGCAGTATTTT. This gives the protein CSVDRLASDTQYF.

The rearrangement links TRBV6-6 to TRBJ1-1; tentative D call: TRBD1 (6 bases). Trimming left V 8 bases short and J 1 base short, with 14 bases between. Germline V gives CDR1 MNHNY, CDR2 SVGAGI (reference sequence). CDR3 length: 14 amino acids. As DNA, the CDR3 is TGTGCCAGCCTGACGGACAGAAAGAACACTGAAGCTTTCTTT. Translation: CASLTDRKNTEAFF.

The CDR3 spells CASSGQAGGRNEQFF. CDR3 sequence (DNA): TGTGCCAGCAGCGGACAAGCGGGGGGTAGGAATGAGCAGTTCTTC. The V gene is TRBV9, the J gene TRBJ2-1; 9 bases are a match to TRBD2. V dropped 3 bases and J dropped 7; count of bases not matched to a gene: 8. The germline CDR1 and CDR2 sequences are SGDLS and YYNGEE. CDR3 size: 15 residues. Full variable domain (missing parts from reference TRBV9 and TRBJ2-1): DSGVTQTPKHLITATGQRVTLRCSPRSGDLSVYWYQQSLDQGLQFLIQYYNGEERAKGNILERFSAQQFPDLHSELNLSSLELGDSALYFCASSGQAGGRNEQFFGPGTRLTVL.

The rearrangement links TRBV13 to TRBJ1-2; the D gene is possibly TRBD1 (6 bases). The CDR3 runs to 13 residues. The V gene's germline CDR1 is PRHDT and CDR2 FYEKMQ (reference sequence). Trimming removed 2 bases at V and 6 bases at J, with 10 bases between. The CDR3 loop is CASSLSTGNGYTF. CDR3 in DNA: TGTGCCAGCAGCTTATCAACAGGGAATGGCTACACCTTC.

The chain carries TRBV5-6 and TRBJ2-3, with 12 positions matching TRBD2. Trimming removed 4 bases from V and 3 bases from J; junction bases left unmatched: 6. The CDR3 loop spans 16 amino acids. The V gene's germline CDR1 is SGHDT and CDR2 YYEEEE. The CDR3 sequence: CASSHRTSGETDTQYF. CDR3 nucleotide sequence: TGTGCCAGCAGCCACAGGACTAGCGGGGAGACAGATACGCAGTATTTT.

The chain is built from TRBV19 and TRBJ1-4; D call uncertain. The CDR3 sequence is 15 residues long. Trimming removed 6 bases at V and 1 base at J, with 12 bases between. Germline CDR1 is LNHDA and CDR2 is SQIVND (reference sequence). The chain's CDR3 is CASSRFTGTNEKLFF. For the CDR3, the DNA is TGTGCCAGTAGCCGCTTCACGGGAACTAATGAAAAACTGTTTTTT.

V is TRBV9 and J is TRBJ2-1; D gene unclear. Trimming shortened V by 0 bases and J by 5 bases, and 9 bases separated the two germline ends. In germline, CDR1 is SGDLS, CDR2 YYNGEE. This CDR3 is 14 amino acids long. Here the CDR3 reads CASSVVAFDNEQFF. The CDR3 coding sequence is TGTGCCAGCAGCGTAGTGGCATTTGACAATGAGCAGTTCTTC.

This chain connects TRBV2 to TRBJ1-6, with TRBD1 matching 11 bases. Per germline, CDR1 SNHLY and CDR2 FYNNEI. CDR3 length: 14 residues. Trimming at V came to 6 bases and at J to 9 bases, leaving 4 bases not matched to a gene. The CDR3 reads CASRVGTGGSPLHF. DNA for the CDR3: TGTGCCAGCAGGGTGGGGACAGGGGGTTCACCCCTCCACTTT.

This sequence joins TRBV2 and TRBJ2-6, with TRBD2 identical over 8 bases. CDR3 length equals 17 residues. Germline assignment: CDR1 SNHLY and CDR2 FYNNEI. V trimming: 7 bases; J trimming: 2 bases; junction bases outside the gene matches: 10. The CDR3 sequence is CASTLVAGPPGANVLTF. CDR3 nucleotide sequence: TGTGCCAGCACCTTAGTAGCGGGACCCCCTGGGGCCAACGTCCTGACTTTC.

The CDR3 spells CASSHRGQGYEQYF. The CDR3, as DNA: TGCGCCAGCAGCCACCGAGGACAGGGCTACGAGCAGTACTTC. V is TRBV4-1 and J is TRBJ2-7, with 8 bases aligning to TRBD1. There are 14 residues in the CDR3. Germline V CDR1 and CDR2: MGHRA, YSYEKL. V lost 3 bases, J lost 3 bases, and 4 bases stayed unmatched.

The chain uses TRBV18 and TRBJ1-1; 7 bases map to TRBD1. CDR1 and CDR2 from the germline V gene are KGHSH and LQKENI. The CDR3 spans 13 residues. V lost 8 bases, J lost 0 bases, and 3 bases stayed unmatched. The CDR3 region has the DNA TGTGCCAGCCGCCAGGGGGTGAACACTGAAGCTTTCTTT. It specifies CASRQGVNTEAFF.

The rearrangement links TRBV19 to TRBJ1-1; D ambiguous. V lost 5 bases, J lost 5 bases, and 15 bases lay in between. The germline gives CDR1 LNHDA, CDR2 SQIVND (reference sequence). This CDR3 has 14 amino acids. The CDR3 DNA follows: TGTGCCAGTAGTTCACGTCGAGATTGGACTGAAGCTTTCTTT. Protein product: CASSSRRDWTEAFF.

The V gene is TRBV7-9, the J gene TRBJ2-7; 9 nucleotides line up with TRBD1. The CDR3 sequence is 15 residues long. V lost 5 bases, J lost 4 bases, and 9 bases stayed unmatched. Looked up from germline, CDR1 is SEHNR and CDR2 is FQNEAQ (reference sequence). The CDR3 is CASSPFQGQGYEQYF. In DNA form, the CDR3 reads TGTGCCAGCAGCCCCTTCCAGGGACAGGGTTACGAGCAGTACTTC.

The chain carries TRBV28 and TRBJ2-1; 7 positions agree with TRBD2. CDR3 length equals 15 residues. Trimming removed 3 bases from V and 3 bases from J; junction bases left unmatched: 5. Germline V gene sequence: CDR1 MDHEN, CDR2 SYDVKM. CDR3 coding DNA: TGTGCCAGCAGTTTCGGCCAGCGGGGCTACAATGAGCAGTTCTTC. Its translation is CASSFGQRGYNEQFF.

The chain has TRBV7-9 and TRBJ1-3; tentatively, D is TRBD1 (5 bases). This CDR3 is 14 amino acids long. The ends were cut back, 0 bases at V and 8 bases at J, with 11 bases in the middle. CDR1 is SEHNR and CDR2 is FQNEAQ in the germline V gene (reference sequence). The CDR3 region has the DNA TGTGCCAGCAGCTTAGCCCAGGGCGGGGACACCATATATTTT. It is translated as CASSLAQGGDTIYF.

This clone appeared a few times. The chain employs TRBV28 and TRBJ2-1, with D perhaps matching TRBD2 (6 bases). The germline V gene has CDR1 MDHEN and CDR2 SYDVKM. The germline V and J ends were trimmed by 3 bases and 6 bases, with 12 bases remaining between them. The CDR3 sequence is 14 residues long. The CDR3 DNA reads as TGTGCCAGCAGTTTCCCGGGGGAAGTCAATGAGCAGTTCTTC. Translation: CASSFPGEVNEQFF.

The gene calls are TRBV9 and TRBJ2-1, with 8 nucleotides matching TRBD1. CDR1 and CDR2 (germline): SGDLS, YYNGEE. The CDR3 sequence is 12 residues long. Trimming at V came to 2 bases and at J to 9 bases, leaving 1 base not matched to a gene. In DNA form, the CDR3 reads TGTGCCAGCAGCGTCGGACAGGGTGAGCAGTTCTTC. As protein: CASSVGQGEQFF.

This chain links TRBV9 with TRBJ2-6, with 8 bases identical to TRBD1. This CDR3 contains 19 residues. Unmatched junction bases numbered 9, after V lost 0 bases and J lost 1 base. Germline lookup yields CDR1 SGDLS and CDR2 YYNGEE. The DNA for the CDR3 is TGTGCCAGCAGCGTAGAGTACGGACAGGGATTTTCTGGGGCCAACGTCCTGACTTTC. Amino acid sequence: CASSVEYGQGFSGANVLTF.

This chain joins TRBV5-4 and TRBJ2-1; 13 nucleotides line up with TRBD2. Germline V gene data show CDR1 as SGHNT and CDR2 as YYREEE (reference sequence). V trimming: 4 bases; J trimming: 4 bases; junction bases outside the gene matches: 5. CDR3 length: 16 residues. The CDR3 is CASSGKGLAGYNEQFF. The CDR3 DNA follows: TGTGCCAGCAGCGGAAAGGGACTAGCGGGGTACAATGAGCAGTTCTTC.

The chain has TRBV7-9 and TRBJ1-3, with 10 bases aligning to TRBD1. This CDR3 comprises 19 residues. CDR1 is SEHNR, CDR2 FQNEAQ, per germline (reference sequence). V lost 5 bases to trimming and J lost 0 bases; unmatched junction nucleotides: 13. This chain's CDR3 is CASSTLGTGDSVSGNTIYF. DNA for the CDR3: TGTGCCAGCAGCACTCTTGGGACAGGGGACTCCGTCTCTGGAAACACCATATATTTT.

V is TRBV10-1 and J is TRBJ1-6, with D hard to call. The CDR3 consists of 18 residues. V was shortened by 2 bases and J by 0 bases, with 14 bases between the two germline ends. CDR1 and CDR2 (germline): WNHNN, SYGVQD (reference sequence). DNA for the CDR3: TGCGCCAGCAGTGAGGGTAAGCTTCCGAGCTCCTATAATTCACCCCTCCACTTT. It encodes CASSEGKLPSSYNSPLHF.

The genes are TRBV10-3 and TRBJ2-5, with 10 bases fitting TRBD2. This CDR3 comprises 15 residues. Germline CDR1 ENHRY, CDR2 SYGVKD. Unmatched junction bases numbered 6, after V lost 6 bases and J lost 2 bases. CDR3 protein: CAIRGTSDLQETQYF. CDR3 bases: TGTGCCATCAGAGGGACTAGCGACTTACAAGAGACCCAGTACTTC.

The V gene is TRBV25-1, the J gene TRBJ2-7; no firm D call. V was pared by 3 bases and J by 0 bases, with 9 bases between. This CDR3 has 14 residues. The germline V gene has CDR1 MGHDK and CDR2 SYGVNS. CDR3 amino acids: CASSDARNSYEQYF. The CDR3 DNA reads as TGTGCCAGCAGTGACGCCAGAAACTCCTACGAGCAGTACTTC.

The DNA for the CDR3 is TGTGCCAGCAGCTTGGATCTAGGGGGGACTAGCGGGACCTACGAGCAGTACTTC. Protein sequence: CASSLDLGGTSGTYEQYF. The rearrangement links TRBV5-4 to TRBJ2-7; 13 positions match TRBD2. V lost 0 bases to trimming and J lost 2 bases; unmatched junction nucleotides: 8. The CDR3 is 18 amino acids. CDR1 is SGHNT and CDR2 is YYREEE in the germline V gene (reference sequence).

J is TRBJ2-3 and V is TRBV6-4; D is possibly TRBD1 (6 bases). Deletions cut 6 bases from V and 6 bases from J, with 13 bases between. The length of the CDR3 is 13 residues. CDR1 MRHNA and CDR2 SNTAGT come from the germline V gene. CDR3 amino acids: CASSPGQSDTQYF. The CDR3 DNA reads TGTGCCAGCAGCCCGGGACAATCCGATACGCAGTATTTT.

Concerning this clone: Since no conserved phenylalanine or tryptophan closes the CDR3, a read error is the likely cause. Because the CDR3's place on the DNA is in doubt, the DNA is left out and the CDR3 is given as listed by TCRdb. The rearrangement links TRBV14 to TRBJ2-3; the DNA was not compared with TRBD2, the D call given in the table. The CDR3 is 11 amino acids long, termini counted. From germline, CDR1 is SGHDN and CDR2 FVKESK. Here the CDR3 reads CASSQGGIPLL.